One and the same sample provided the 15 T cell receptor beta chains below, sequenced in a study of blood T cell repertoires in COVID-19. Method: immunoSEQ multiplex PCR; TCRdb's copy keeps in-frame clones and lacks some. Of a few hundred thousand clones in the sample, 88% are singletons; the top ten hold approximately 2%. The sequenced material came from PBMCs or T cells enriched from blood (not recorded which). The source of these receptors is a woman aged 40-49 years who had recovered from COVID-19.

This clone was observed a few times. The chain recombines TRBV27 with TRBJ1-6, with 7 bases lining up with TRBD1. The germline gives CDR1 MNHEY, CDR2 SMNVEV (reference sequence). The CDR3 contains 14 residues. Trimming at V came to 4 bases and at J to 7 bases, leaving 4 bases not matched to a gene. The CDR3 sequence is CASSYLQGNSPLHF. CDR3 nucleotide sequence: TGTGCCAGCAGTTATTTACAGGGGAATTCACCCCTCCACTTT.

V and J are TRBV5-4 and TRBJ1-1; D is ambiguous. In germline, CDR1 is SGHNT, CDR2 YYREEE (reference sequence). The germline V and J ends were trimmed by 4 bases and 0 bases, with 16 bases remaining between them. CDR3 length: 16 residues. CDR3 bases: TGTGCCAGCAGCCCAAGTGGGCAGGCGTTGAACACTGAAGCTTTCTTT. Translated: CASSPSGQALNTEAFF.

This clone is a singleton in its sample. V is TRBV19 and J is TRBJ1-2, with D possibly being TRBD1 (5 bases). The CDR3 extends over 11 amino acids. The germline V gene encodes CDR1 LNHDA and CDR2 SQIVND (reference sequence). Deletions cut 11 bases from V and 7 bases from J, with 14 bases between. The CDR3 is CAGRTRGGYTF. CDR3 bases: TGTGCCGGCCGAACAAGGGGTGGCTACACCTTC.

This clone has just a few counts. This sequence joins TRBV20-1 and TRBJ2-5, with D maybe TRBD1 (6 bases). Germline V gene sequence: CDR1 DFQATT, CDR2 SNEGSKA (reference sequence). The CDR3 runs 13 residues. V was trimmed by 3 bases and J by 2 bases, leaving 10 bases between them. The CDR3 DNA is TGCAGTGCTAGTCAGACAGGACAAGAGACCCAGTACTTC. Amino acid sequence: CSASQTGQETQYF.

This chain connects TRBV5-1 to TRBJ2-3; D may be TRBD2 (6 bases). Trimming left V 4 bases short and J 0 bases short, with 24 bases between. CDR1 is SGHRS, CDR2 YFSETQ, per germline. The CDR3 has 19 amino acids. CDR3 loop: CASSRTPLGAGQSTDTQYF. The CDR3 bases are TGCGCCAGCAGCCGCACGCCACTTGGGGCGGGGCAAAGCACAGATACGCAGTATTTT. Filled out from reference TRBV5-1 and TRBJ2-3, the complete variable domain reads KAGVTQTPRYLIKTRGQQVTLSCSPISGHRSVSWYQQTPGQGLQFLFEYFSETQRNKGNFPGRFSGRQFSNSRSEMNVSTLELGDSALYLCASSRTPLGAGQSTDTQYFGPGTRLTVL.

This chain joins TRBV10-1 and TRBJ1-1; the match to TRBD1 covers 8 bases. Germline V gives CDR1 WNHNN, CDR2 SYGVQD (reference sequence). This CDR3 is built from 13 residues. J was trimmed by 5 bases and V by 3 bases; bases with no gene match: 2. CDR3 nucleotides: TGCGCCAGCAGTGACAGGGGGCGAACTGAAGCTTTCTTT. Translation gives CASSDRGRTEAFF.

V and J are TRBV7-8 and TRBJ1-3; D is uncertain. Germline CDR1 SGHVS, CDR2 FQNEAQ. The length of the CDR3 is 15 residues. V lost 3 bases to trimming and J lost 0 bases, with 9 bases between them. CDR3 coding DNA: TGTGCCAGCAGCTTTGGTAGCAGCTCTGGAAACACCATATATTTT. Residues: CASSFGSSSGNTIYF.

The CDR3 loop reads CASSRQYNSPLHF. The CDR3 DNA is TGTGCCAGCAGTCGACAGTATAATTCACCCCTCCACTTT. The J gene is TRBJ1-6, the V gene TRBV27, with D perhaps matching TRBD1 (5 bases). Trimming pared 5 bases from V and 4 bases from J, leaving 6 bases between. Germline CDR1 MNHEY, CDR2 SMNVEV (reference sequence). The CDR3 length is 13 residues.

This chain uses TRBV19 with TRBJ1-5, with a tentative D call TRBD1 (6 bases). From germline, CDR1 is LNHDA and CDR2 SQIVND (reference sequence). CDR3 length: 15 amino acids. Trimming pared 3 bases from V and 4 bases from J, leaving 13 bases between. CDR3 loop: CASSIFRDKNQPQHF. Written as DNA, the CDR3 is TGTGCCAGTAGTATCTTCCGGGACAAAAATCAGCCCCAGCATTTT.

This chain uses TRBV24-1 with TRBJ2-3, with D hard to call. Germline CDR1 KGHDR, CDR2 SFDVKD. V lost 1 base, J lost 0 bases, and 10 bases lay in between. The CDR3 spans 16 residues. CDR3 coding DNA: TGTGCCACCAGTGATTTTCTAGGCTCTAGCACAGATACGCAGTATTTT. It specifies CATSDFLGSSTDTQYF.

This clone was observed a few times. The chain links TRBV5-6 to TRBJ1-3; perhaps TRBD1 as D (6 bases). The CDR3 is 15 amino acids. CDR1 and CDR2 from the germline V gene are SGHDT and YYEEEE. V was trimmed by 3 bases and J by 2 bases, leaving 12 bases between them. The CDR3 sequence: CASSSLRQAGNTIYF. The CDR3 DNA sequence: TGTGCCAGCAGCTCCTTACGACAGGCTGGAAACACCATATATTTT.

This chain connects TRBV25-1 to TRBJ2-5, with D maybe TRBD2 (6 bases). The CDR3 contains 13 residues. CDR1 and CDR2 (germline): MGHDK, SYGVNS. V lost 6 bases to trimming and J lost 5 bases, with 13 bases between them. The CDR3 spells CASRHGGRETQYF. For the CDR3, the DNA is TGTGCCAGCAGGCACGGGGGAAGGGAGACCCAGTACTTC.

The chain joins TRBV5-6 to TRBJ1-3; D gene uncertain. Germline V gene sequence: CDR1 SGHDT, CDR2 YYEEEE. The CDR3 is 14 residues long. The V end lost 4 bases, the J end lost 2 bases, and 10 bases lay between the germline ends. The CDR3 reads CASSNKPPGNTIYF. The CDR3, as DNA: TGTGCCAGCAGCAATAAGCCTCCTGGAAACACCATATATTTT.

This clone was counted once. The V call is TRBV4-3, the J call TRBJ1-5; a weak D match, TRBD1 (5 bases). CDR1 is LGHNA and CDR2 is YSLEER in the germline V gene. The ends were cut back, 0 bases at V and 2 bases at J, with 8 bases in the middle. The CDR3 consists of 15 residues. The CDR3 sequence: CASSQDRQRNQPQHF. The CDR3 DNA follows: TGCGCCAGCAGCCAAGATCGACAGCGCAATCAGCCCCAGCATTTT.

This rearrangement joins TRBV9 to TRBJ2-5, with D perhaps matching TRBD2 (6 bases). The length of the CDR3 is 13 residues. V was trimmed by 1 base and J by 5 bases, leaving 9 bases between them. CDR1 and CDR2 (germline): SGDLS, YYNGEE. The CDR3 nucleotides are TGTGCCAGCAGCGTATCTGGGAGGGAGACCCAGTACTTC. Its protein is CASSVSGRETQYF.